The rows below give T cell receptor beta chains drawn from one sample of a study of T cells in Graves' hyperthyroidism and ophthalmopathy. Each CDR3 protein is one row after TCRdb ran MiXCR on the multiplex PCR reads. This table has 45,000 to 55,000 distinct CDR3 sequences, approximately 53% appearing once. The sequenced material came from peripheral blood or thyroid tissue (not recorded which). The receptors shown here come from a man aged 18 to 29 with Graves' hyperthyroidism. Each CDR3 is given with its conserved first and last residue. Where a row states a size, it is once, few, many or the class of an expanded clone; other rows omit it.

v_gene | abundance | CDR3aa
TRBV19 | . | CASRTEGALSNQPQHF
TRBV2 | . | CASSGTEFYGYTF
TRBV7-8 | . | CASSLGQLFF
TRBV7-2 | . | CASSLIQGREQYF
TRBV12-3/TRBV12-4 | few | CASRDRGYEQYF
TRBV9 | . | CASSVDGGNYEQYF
TRBV29-1 | . | CSVSARNQPQHF
TRBV11-2 | . | CASSRRETQYF
TRBV7-2 | . | CASSQTPAGGIDTQYF
TRBV25-1 | . | CASSVGGGRQETQYF
TRBV5-1 | . | CASRSQETQYF
TRBV13 | many | CASSPRTGGNNSPLHF
TRBV13 | . | CASNHYKGTEAFF
TRBV29-1 | . | CSVGQGGQPQHF
TRBV6-4 | many | CASSDGGHTGELFF
TRBV28 | many | CASTSRGPYEQYF
TRBV5-1 | . | CASHPGGTEAFF
TRBV10-3 | many | CAISGGGGLQETQYF
TRBV2 | once | CASEEGLNYEQYF
TRBV7-2 | . | CASRIRGRETQYF
TRBV28 | many | CASSSTDRPTFF
TRBV20-1 | . | CSAPWQNTEAFF
TRBV2 | many | CASTMTGNLISSPLHF
TRBV7-2 | . | CASSTTRADTQYF
TRBV25-1 | . | CASSEYGVGANVLTF
TRBV28 | many | CMTARSGNTIYF
TRBV5-6 | many | CASSLPGLGYGYTF
TRBV29-1 | many | CSVDSATNEKLFF
TRBV20-1 | once | CSATRTPTSNQPQHF
TRBV7-2 | . | CASSIATSGSSEQYF
TRBV29-1 | few | CSVWGREGETQYF
TRBV20-1 | few | CSVYDRVEQYF
TRBV20-1 | . | CSAPTGVGANVLTF
TRBV7-2 | many | CASSTGLSNQPQHF
TRBV29-1 | . | CSVEGAGGGETQYF
TRBV20-1 | many | CSARGQETQYF
TRBV2 | . | CASSERGRETQYF
TRBV7-6 | . | CASSRGQGTYEQYF
TRBV7-2 | few | CASSLGDSNQPQHF
TRBV20-1 | . | CSASRGSSPLHF
TRBV2 | once | CASSTTRRQGNQPQHF
TRBV27 | many | CASSLAGPNQPQHF
TRBV15 | . | CATNTGFNQPQHF
TRBV6-2/TRBV6-3 | many | CASSETGRGHEQYF
TRBV20-1 | many | CSALSGMYEQYF
TRBV7-9 | . | CASSREGGTEAFF
TRBV6-5 | many | CASSNDRTGVKSEAFF
TRBV12-3/TRBV12-4 | many | CASSLEGVEQYF
TRBV6-2/TRBV6-3 | . | CASSLGQGTEAFF
TRBV7-3 | . | CASSLTRTGELFF
TRBV7-2 | many | CASSVQGQGASCYTF
TRBV15 | . | CATSREGQRTEAFF